The clone carrying this T cell receptor beta chain was seen once. Its antigen remains unknown. Germline values: CDR1 SNHLY, CDR2 FYNNEI. This CDR3 is built from 20 residues. V was pared by 4 bases and J by 0 bases, with 17 bases of the junction left unmatched. Clones were sequenced by immunoSEQ multiplex PCR, and TCRdb holds only the in-frame ones, with some missing. The sample consists of about 360,000 clones, 86% of them appearing once. While the first cohort had 600 to 800 subjects, the donors belonged to the separate validation cohort of about 130 subjects. The data are from a study of cytomegalovirus exposure and HLA in healthy donors. Regarding the study as a whole: Overall, approximately 150 TCR beta chains were annotated as cytomegalovirus-associated. Under in vitro conditions, a few CMV-associated chains were confirmed as specific for CMV antigens. According to a later analysis, TCR clusters from the first cohort tended to co-occur in the roughly 110 validation repertoires.

The sequence was obtained from a woman aged 18-29 years in good health and CMV-seronegative. Sequenced material: PBMCs. J is TRBJ2-5 and V is TRBV2; 10 bases line up with TRBD2. The chain's CDR3 is CASSGPSGSAPQGDQETQYF. CDR3 coding DNA: TGTGCCAGCAGTGGGCCTAGCGGGAGTGCGCCCCAGGGGGACCAAGAGACCCAGTACTTC.